This is a list of T cell receptor beta chains from one sample in a study of identical twins. TCRdb re-called the 5' RACE reads with MiXCR, one entry per CDR3 protein. The sample has roughly 280,000 distinct CDR3 sequences; around 9.7% are singletons. These data are also associated with another study on yellow fever vaccine responses in identical twins.

The sample comprised CD8+ T cells sorted from blood. The receptors here all came from a woman younger than 35 in good health. The CDR3 runs from the conserved cysteine through the conserved F or W. Each record gives: J gene, clone size, D gene, CDR3 length, V gene, CDR3 protein, CDR3 DNA. The D gene is left open where the match is weak. A row's size may be missing; if present it is once, few, many or a size class.

>TRBJ2-5|NA|NA|15|TRBV7-9
CASSSYSSPQETQYF
TGTGCCAGCAGCTCTTATAGTAGTCCCCAAGAGACCCAGTACTTC
>TRBJ1-2|NA|NA|11|TRBV29-1
CSARDTYGYTF
TGCAGCGCCCGGGACACCTATGGCTACACCTTC
>TRBJ2-7|NA|NA|13|TRBV27
CASSIRGTYEQYF
TGTGCCAGCTCTATCCGGGGGACCTACGAGCAGTACTTC
>TRBJ2-4|NA|TRBD2|20|TRBV11-1
CASSLFDSSGIPLAKNIQYF
TGTGCCAGCAGCTTATTCGACTCTAGCGGGATCCCCTTAGCCAAAAACATTCAGTACTTC
>TRBJ2-3|NA|NA|11|TRBV7-9
CASSSGDAQYF
TGTGCCAGCAGCTCCGGAGATGCGCAGTATTTT
>TRBJ2-3|few|NA|15|TRBV27
CASSLGGYFTDTQYF
TGTGCCAGCAGTCTCGGGGGCTACTTCACAGATACGCAGTATTTT
>TRBJ2-1|NA|TRBD2|19|TRBV28
CASSPIGGEAGLSYNEQFF
TGTGCCAGCAGCCCCATTGGGGGTGAAGCGGGATTATCCTACAATGAGCAGTTCTTC
>TRBJ2-2|many|TRBD2|15|TRBV20-1
CSARDLWGGTGELFF
TGCAGTGCTAGAGATCTATGGGGGGGCACCGGGGAGCTGTTTTTT
>TRBJ2-5|NA|NA|14|TRBV7-8
CASSLEGGRETQYF
TGTGCCAGCAGCTTAGAAGGGGGACGCGAGACCCAGTACTTC
>TRBJ2-7|NA|NA|13|TRBV12-3/TRBV12-4
CASSPRASHEQYF
TGTGCCAGCAGTCCCCGGGCTAGCCACGAGCAGTACTTC
>TRBJ2-1|many|TRBD2|17|TRBV4-2
CASSHPQSGSSYNEQFF
TGTGCCAGCAGCCATCCCCAAAGCGGGAGCTCCTACAATGAGCAGTTCTTC